This section outlines one T cell receptor beta chain sequence together with its context. The data stem from a study of blood T cell repertoires in COVID-19. Study background: Sites across the United States, Italy and Spain contributed samples from acute and convalescent COVID-19. In each case, the material was cDNA or gDNA derived from T cells, B-cell-depleted T cells, or PBMCs.

In the source study's methods: Scientists estimated how many nucleated cells there were by amplifying reference gene primers. TCRdb's table, derived via immunoSEQ multiplex PCR, lists solely in-frame clones and lacks some. The DNA was the basis for D and trimming; V, J and clone size are from that table. The sample records around 53,000 clones, roughly 83% being singletons. With 4 bases clipped from V and 3 bases from J, the junction kept 12 bases outside the gene matches. The CDR3 is made up of 17 amino acids. Germline-derived CDR1 and CDR2 are MGHRA and YSYEKL. What was sequenced was peripheral blood. The genes are TRBV4-1 and TRBJ2-3; 8 bases align to TRBD2. This clonotype was obtained from a man in his 70s with active COVID-19. The CDR3 DNA reads as TGCGCCAGCAGCCCCCTTGACGGGAGGGCCCGGACAGATACGCAGTATTTT. Translating gives CASSPLDGRARTDTQYF.